This T cell receptor beta chain was captured in a study of CD8 T cells in ankylosing spondylitis. Study-wide findings and caveats: CD8+ cells made up the disease-linked clones, which were relatively rare in peripheral blood. Disease-linked clones reportedly concentrated significantly in matched ankylosing spondylitis synovial fluid. Roughly eight highly homologous variants formed a TCR beta motif that appeared characteristic of ankylosing spondylitis blood.

This CDR3 is 20 amino acids long. Per the germline V gene, CDR1 is SGHRS and CDR2 is YFSETQ. Unmatched junction bases numbered 21, after V lost 0 bases and J lost 3 bases. Libraries of TCR beta came from quantitative 5'-RACE with molecular barcodes. TCRdb independently ran MiXCR on the 5' RACE reads; one entry per CDR3 protein. Of 350,000 or so distinct CDR3 sequences in the sample, 7.5% to 9% are singletons; the top ten hold just over 14%. This clonotype was picked up a small number of times. Its antigen is still unknown. The chain combines TRBV5-1 with TRBJ2-7; 7 bases are a match to TRBD1. Sequences were obtained from blood, either unsorted or a sorted T cell fraction (not recorded which). This TCR was sampled from a male donor with ankylosing spondylitis. The CDR3 DNA reads TGCGCCAGCAGCTTGGCCGGAAGGGACAGCCCGGGACCAACTTTCTACGAGCAGTACTTC. Translating it yields CASSLAGRDSPGPTFYEQYF.